These 18 T cell receptor beta chains share one sample of origin, sequenced in a study of cytomegalovirus exposure and HLA in healthy donors (dated by TCRdb to 2015 to 2018). Library creation used the immunoSEQ multiplex PCR assay. For the multiplex PCR, a mixture combining 60 forward primers for TCR Vbeta segments and 13 reverse primers for TCR Jbeta segments was used. The clones in this table, taken by TCRdb from immuneACCESS, are in-frame only. Not every clone is retained; where verified, under half of the shortfall comes from an unresolved V gene, and the cause of the rest is unknown. The table kept for this sample lists 50,000 or so clones. Together, the top ten hold about 6.7% of the sample. The sequenced sample consisted of PBMCs. These receptors were taken from a woman aged 40 to 55 in good health and CMV-seronegative.

This chain joins TRBV25-1 and TRBJ2-7; possible D gene TRBD1, 6 bases. V shed 4 bases and J shed 0 bases, with 13 bases lying between them. This CDR3 contains 15 residues. CDR1 is MGHDK and CDR2 is SYGVNS in the germline V gene. CDR3 coding DNA: TGTGCCAGCAGTGGCCCTACAGGGATCTCCTACGAGCAGTACTTC. This encodes CASSGPTGISYEQYF.

The chain uses TRBV2 and TRBJ2-2, with 7 bases matching TRBD2. The ends lost 5 bases at V and 1 base at J; junction bases unmatched: 10. The CDR3 has 17 amino acids. Germline CDR1 SNHLY, CDR2 FYNNEI. The CDR3: CASSSSRAGLNTGELFF. CDR3 nucleotides: TGTGCCAGCAGTTCAAGCCGAGCGGGGCTGAACACCGGGGAGCTGTTTTTT.

The chain joins TRBV2 to TRBJ2-5; 13 bases are shared with TRBD2. The germline CDR1 and CDR2 sequences are SNHLY and FYNNEI. There are 15 residues in the CDR3. Trimming at V came to 7 bases and at J to 4 bases, leaving 6 bases not matched to a gene. CDR3 nucleotide sequence: TGTGCCAGCACTCTTGGACTAGCGGGAGTAGAGACCCAGTACTTC. It translates to CASTLGLAGVETQYF.

The chain couples TRBV30 to TRBJ1-5; 7 nucleotides match TRBD1. The CDR3 is 14 residues long. V lost 0 bases and J lost 3; bases outside the gene matches: 2. CDR1 GTSNPN and CDR2 SVGIG come from the germline V gene (reference sequence). The CDR3 DNA sequence: TGTGCCTGGAGTGTGGACAGGATCAATCAGCCCCAGCATTTT. This translates into CAWSVDRINQPQHF.

This sequence joins TRBV7-6 and TRBJ2-6; tentatively, D is TRBD1 (8 bases). Deletions cut 5 bases from V and 1 base from J, with 15 bases between. The CDR3 is 17 residues long. Germline V gene data show CDR1 as SGHVS and CDR2 as FNYEAQ. The CDR3 loop is CASSLGQGGSGANVLTF. In DNA form, the CDR3 reads TGTGCCAGCAGCCTTGGACAGGGAGGGTCTGGGGCCAACGTCCTGACTTTC.

The chain links TRBV12-5 to TRBJ2-5; 10 bases agree with TRBD1. V was clipped by 7 bases and J by 11 bases; unmatched bases: 16. Per germline, CDR1 LGHNT and CDR2 FRNRAP. The CDR3 is 15 amino acids. CDR3 DNA: TGTGCTAGTGTCCTTGGGACAGGGGAGATGTGGAGGCAGTACTTC. It encodes CASVLGTGEMWRQYF. Drawing the rest from reference TRBV12-5 and TRBJ2-5, the complete variable domain is DARVTQTPRHKVTEMGQEVTMRCQPILGHNTVFWYRQTMMQGLELLAYFRNRAPLDDSGMPKDRFSAEMPDATLATLKIQPSEPRDSAVYFCASVLGTGEMWRQYFGPGTRLLVL.

Regarding this clone: A junction end diverges from the germline sequence, so it may reflect a read error. The rearrangement links TRBV5-6 to TRBJ1-1; 9 bases agree with TRBD1. Per germline, CDR1 SGHDT and CDR2 YYEEEE. The CDR3 length is 15 residues. The CDR3 sequence: CASSLGTGARTEDFF. In DNA form, the CDR3 reads TGTGCCAGCAGCTTGGGGACAGGGGCTCGCACTGAAGATTTCTTT.

The chain uses TRBV20-1 and TRBJ1-1; D gene ambiguous. The CDR3 consists of 11 residues. Looked up from germline, CDR1 is DFQATT and CDR2 is SNEGSKA (reference sequence). V was trimmed by 5 bases and J by 7 bases, leaving 11 bases between them. CDR3 region: CSAVDGVEAFF. CDR3 nucleotide sequence: TGCAGTGCTGTCGACGGGGTTGAAGCTTTCTTT.

V and J are TRBV18 and TRBJ1-6; 11 bases align to TRBD1. This CDR3 comprises 17 residues. Germline CDR1 and CDR2: KGHSH and LQKENI. The V and J ends lost 3 bases and 8 bases, in that order; junction bases with no gene match: 9. CDR3 bases: TGTGCCAGCTCACCCGGACAGGGGGCGCAAGGGGATTCACCCCTCCACTTT. Protein product: CASSPGQGAQGDSPLHF.

V is TRBV5-1 and J is TRBJ2-7; a possible D gene is TRBD1 (7 bases). With 0 bases removed from V and 3 bases from J, the gap between germline ends came to 10 bases. Per germline, CDR1 SGHRS and CDR2 YFSETQ. The CDR3 is 14 residues long. CDR3 sequence (DNA): TGCGCCAGCAGCTTGGGGGGGGACAGCTACGAGCAGTACTTC. Residues: CASSLGGDSYEQYF.

The chain combines TRBV15 with TRBJ1-5; 9 bases line up with TRBD1. The germline gives CDR1 LNHNV, CDR2 YYDKDF (reference sequence). Germline trimming cut 0 bases from V and 0 bases from J; bases unmatched to any gene: 12. The CDR3 totals 20 residues. For the CDR3, the DNA is TGTGCCACCAGCAGAGATCTTCGAGGACAGGGGCTGAATAGCAATCAGCCCCAGCATTTT. Translation: CATSRDLRGQGLNSNQPQHF. Drawing the rest from reference TRBV15 and TRBJ1-5, the complete variable domain is DAMVIQNPRYQVTQFGKPVTLSCSQTLNHNVMYWYQQKSSQAPKLLFHYYDKDFNNEADTPDNFQSRRPNTSFCFLDIRSPGLGDTAMYLCATSRDLRGQGLNSNQPQHFGDGTRLSIL.

J is TRBJ1-3 and V is TRBV9, with D possibly being TRBD1 (5 bases). The germline CDR1 and CDR2 sequences are SGDLS and YYNGEE. Between the trimmed V and J ends, which lost 0 bases and 0 bases, there was a span of 7 bases. The CDR3 is made up of 15 amino acids. The CDR3 reads CASSVGTHSGNTIYF. As DNA, the CDR3 is TGTGCCAGCAGCGTAGGGACACACTCTGGAAACACCATATATTTT.

The chain uses TRBV9 and TRBJ2-2, with D unresolved. The germline CDR1 and CDR2 sequences are SGDLS and YYNGEE. V was shortened by 0 bases and J by 1 base, with 4 bases between the two germline ends. This CDR3 is built from 14 residues. DNA of the CDR3: TGTGCCAGCAGCGTAGCCGGGAACACCGGGGAGCTGTTTTTT. Its translation: CASSVAGNTGELFF.

This chain joins TRBV5-6 and TRBJ1-6; 8 bases map to TRBD1. V lost 1 base to trimming and J lost 0 bases; unmatched junction nucleotides: 3. The germline V gene has CDR1 SGHDT and CDR2 YYEEEE. This CDR3 region has 17 residues. DNA for the CDR3: TGTGCCAGCAGCTTGAGACAGGGGAGCTCCTATAATTCACCCCTCCACTTT. This gives the protein CASSLRQGSSYNSPLHF.

The chain joins TRBV28 to TRBJ2-7, with 13 nucleotides matching TRBD2. Germline V gene data show CDR1 as MDHEN and CDR2 as SYDVKM. V shed 10 bases and J 3 bases; nucleotides not matched to a gene: 9. This CDR3 has 15 amino acids. The CDR3 loop is CATLGLAGNYYEQYF. CDR3 sequence (DNA): TGTGCCACCCTGGGACTAGCGGGGAATTACTACGAGCAGTACTTC. Drawing the rest from reference TRBV28 and TRBJ2-7, the complete variable domain is DVKVTQSSRYLVKRTGEKVFLECVQDMDHENMFWYRQDPGLGLRLIYFSYDVKMKEKGDIPEGYSVSREKKERFSLILESASTNQTSMYLCATLGLAGNYYEQYFGPGTRLTVT.

The chain has TRBV11-2 and TRBJ2-2; no definite D call. Germline V gene data show CDR1 as SGHAT and CDR2 as FQNNGV. V was clipped by 5 bases and J by 5 bases, with 6 bases between them. The CDR3 runs to 12 residues. Here the CDR3 reads CASSPRTGELFF. CDR3 bases: TGTGCCAGCAGCCCCCGTACCGGGGAGCTGTTTTTT.

The J gene is TRBJ1-6, the V gene TRBV5-5; D is unclear. CDR3 length: 16 residues. Per the germline V gene, CDR1 is SGHKS and CDR2 is YYEKEE (reference sequence). V lost 1 base to trimming and J lost 0 bases, with 8 bases between them. The CDR3 DNA follows: TGTGCCAGCAGCTTGCCACTGAGCTCCTATAATTCACCCCTCCACTTT. It is translated as CASSLPLSSYNSPLHF.

This chain uses TRBV20-1 with TRBJ1-5, with no clear D. Germline V lookup: CDR1 DFQATT, CDR2 SNEGSKA (reference sequence). This CDR3 spans 11 amino acids. V gave up 4 bases and J gave up 5 bases, with 6 bases separating them. The CDR3 nucleotides read TGCAGTGCTACCACAGATCAGCCCCAGCATTTT. Residues: CSATTDQPQHF.